This TCR beta chain was sequenced in a study of T cells in Graves' hyperthyroidism and ophthalmopathy. This clonotype was observed at least ten times. Amplified TCR beta CDR3 regions came from RNA transcripts. The HTBI set primed first-round TCR CDR3 RT-PCR. MiXCR, applied by TCRdb to the multiplex PCR reads, yields one record per CDR3 protein. This sample has hundreds of thousands of distinct CDR3 sequences, with about 24% found just once. Sequencing used blood. The receptor was derived from a woman aged 25 to 39 with Graves' ophthalmopathy.

The CDR3 reads CASSGTIQPQHF. CDR3 nucleotides: TGTGCCAGCAGTGGGACGATTCAGCCCCAGCATTTT. This rearrangement joins TRBV2 to TRBJ1-5; no clear D gene. This CDR3 comprises 12 residues. Germline CDR1 SNHLY, CDR2 FYNNEI. Between the trimmed V and J ends, which lost 4 bases and 6 bases, there was a span of 7 bases.